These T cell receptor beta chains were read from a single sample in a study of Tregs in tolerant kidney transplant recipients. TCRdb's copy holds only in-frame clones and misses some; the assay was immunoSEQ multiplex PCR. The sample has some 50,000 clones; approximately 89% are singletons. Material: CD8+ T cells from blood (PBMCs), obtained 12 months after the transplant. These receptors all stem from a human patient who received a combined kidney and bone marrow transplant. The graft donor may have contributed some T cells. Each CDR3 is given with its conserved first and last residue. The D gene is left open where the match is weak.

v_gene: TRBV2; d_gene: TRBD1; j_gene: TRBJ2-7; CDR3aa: CASSEGDSYEQYF
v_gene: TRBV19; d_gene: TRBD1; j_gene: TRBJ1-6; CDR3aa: CASRSGTVFSPLHF
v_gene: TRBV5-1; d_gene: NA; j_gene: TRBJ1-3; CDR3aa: CASSLGQGRNTIYF
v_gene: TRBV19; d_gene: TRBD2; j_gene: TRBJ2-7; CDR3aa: CASTLSGDSYEQYF
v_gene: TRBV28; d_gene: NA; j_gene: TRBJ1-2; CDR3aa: CASLKPAYNYGYTF
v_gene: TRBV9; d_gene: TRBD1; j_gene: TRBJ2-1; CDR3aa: CASSTDRAGLTHNEQFF
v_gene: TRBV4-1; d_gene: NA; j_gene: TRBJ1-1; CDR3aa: CASSPTSTHTEAFF
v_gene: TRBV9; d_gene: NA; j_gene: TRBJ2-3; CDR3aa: CASSRLGAPTDTQYF
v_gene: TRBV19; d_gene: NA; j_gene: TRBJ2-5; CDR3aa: CASSIVGGQETQYF
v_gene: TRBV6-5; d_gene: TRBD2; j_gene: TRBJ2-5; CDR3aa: CASSLGGGAETQYF
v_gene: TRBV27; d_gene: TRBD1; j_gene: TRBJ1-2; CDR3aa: CASSSLQGFYGYTF
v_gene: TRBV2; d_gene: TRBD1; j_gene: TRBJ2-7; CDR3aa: CASSDGGQGLPTYEQYF
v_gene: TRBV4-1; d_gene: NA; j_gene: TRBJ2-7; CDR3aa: CASADSSWEQYF
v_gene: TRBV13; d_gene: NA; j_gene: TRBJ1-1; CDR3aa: CASSPPTGSTEAFF
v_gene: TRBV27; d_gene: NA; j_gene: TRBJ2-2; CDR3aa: CASSLLLGLNTGELFF
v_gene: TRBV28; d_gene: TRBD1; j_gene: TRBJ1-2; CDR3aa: CASSSPGRGLGYTF
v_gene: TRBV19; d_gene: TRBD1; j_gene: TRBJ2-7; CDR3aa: CASSIDLRTGMIYEQYF
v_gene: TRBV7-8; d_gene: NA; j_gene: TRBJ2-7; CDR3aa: CASSFRLSSYEQYF
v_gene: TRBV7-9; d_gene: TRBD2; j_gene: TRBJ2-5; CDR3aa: CASSPSSGTSEETQYF
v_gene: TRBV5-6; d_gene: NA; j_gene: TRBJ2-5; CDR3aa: CASSPWGEGVIMETQYF
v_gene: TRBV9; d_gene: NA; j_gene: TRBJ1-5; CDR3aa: CASSLGGANQPQHF
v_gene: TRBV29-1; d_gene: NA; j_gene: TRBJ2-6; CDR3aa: CSVVAGANVLTF
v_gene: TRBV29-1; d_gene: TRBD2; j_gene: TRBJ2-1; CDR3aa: CSARGPSGRAYNEQFF
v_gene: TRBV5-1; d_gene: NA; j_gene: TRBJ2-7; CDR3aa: CASEGERREQYF